This T cell receptor beta chain was sequenced in a study of cytomegalovirus exposure and HLA in healthy donors. There are 15 residues in the CDR3. Trimming took 6 bases from V and 7 from J, leaving 18 bases between them. In germline, CDR1 is MDHEN, CDR2 SYDVKM. Study-level findings and limits: Cytomegalovirus status, reportedly, was diagnosed with high specificity and sensitivity by the classifier. Later analysis associated a missense DCLRE1C variant with TCR beta V- and J-gene trimming. Sequence variants that were highly shared formed a cluster that was likely a sequencing artifact.

Comments on this clone: The antigen remains undetermined.

PCR employed 60 Vbeta and 13 Jbeta primers. Repertoires were generated with immunoSEQ multiplex PCR, while TCRdb's copy carries only in-frame clones and drops some. Here the sample spans 100,000 to 150,000 clones, around 75% being singletons. This clonotype was obtained from a man aged 55 to 70 in good health and CMV-seropositive. The chain links TRBV28 to TRBJ1-4; tentatively, D is TRBD1 (6 bases). Sequenced material: PBMCs. CDR3 nucleotide sequence: TGTGCCAGCAGGGACACACAGGGCTCCGGTGAAAAACTGTTTTTT. Encoded protein: CASRDTQGSGEKLFF.